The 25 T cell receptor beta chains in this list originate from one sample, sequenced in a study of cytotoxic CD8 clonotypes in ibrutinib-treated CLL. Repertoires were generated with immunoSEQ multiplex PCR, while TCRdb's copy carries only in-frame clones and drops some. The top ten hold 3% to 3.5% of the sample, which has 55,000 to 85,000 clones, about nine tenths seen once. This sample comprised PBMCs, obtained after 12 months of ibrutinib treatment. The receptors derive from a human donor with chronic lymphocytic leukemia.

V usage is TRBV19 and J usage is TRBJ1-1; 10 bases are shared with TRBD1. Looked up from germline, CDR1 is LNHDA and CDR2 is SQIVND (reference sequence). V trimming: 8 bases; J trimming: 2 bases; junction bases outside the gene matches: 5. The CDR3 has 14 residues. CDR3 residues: CASRQGALNTEAFF. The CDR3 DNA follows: TGTGCCAGTCGACAGGGGGCGCTTAACACTGAAGCTTTCTTT.

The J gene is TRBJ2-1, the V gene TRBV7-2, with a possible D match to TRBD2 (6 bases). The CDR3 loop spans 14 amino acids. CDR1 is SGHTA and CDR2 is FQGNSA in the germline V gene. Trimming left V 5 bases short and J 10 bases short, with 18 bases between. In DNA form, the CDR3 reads TGTGCCAGCAGCGGGATGGTCTTAGCGGAAGAGCAGTTCTTC. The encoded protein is CASSGMVLAEEQFF.

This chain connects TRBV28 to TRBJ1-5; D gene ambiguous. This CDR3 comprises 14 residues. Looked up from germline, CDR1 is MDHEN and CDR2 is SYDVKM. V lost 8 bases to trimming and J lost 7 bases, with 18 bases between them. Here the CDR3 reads CASCLTILCQPQHF. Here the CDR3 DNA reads TGTGCCAGCTGCCTGACCATACTTTGCCAGCCCCAGCATTTT.

CDR3 in amino acids: CASSMMDRVGQPQHF. The CDR3 DNA is TGTGCCAGTAGTATGATGGACAGGGTAGGGCAGCCCCAGCATTTT. The chain has TRBV19 and TRBJ1-5; 8 nucleotides agree with TRBD1. The J segment lost 7 bases and the V segment lost 3 bases, leaving 8 bases of the junction unmatched. This CDR3 is built from 15 residues. Germline V lookup: CDR1 LNHDA, CDR2 SQIVND (reference sequence).

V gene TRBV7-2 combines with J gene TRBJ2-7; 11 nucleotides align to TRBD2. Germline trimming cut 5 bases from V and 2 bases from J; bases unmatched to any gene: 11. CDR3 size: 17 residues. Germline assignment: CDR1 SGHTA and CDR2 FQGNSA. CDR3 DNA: TGTGCCAGCAGCAGATCTAGCGGGAGGACGATTACCTACGAGCAGTACTTC. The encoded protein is CASSRSSGRTITYEQYF.

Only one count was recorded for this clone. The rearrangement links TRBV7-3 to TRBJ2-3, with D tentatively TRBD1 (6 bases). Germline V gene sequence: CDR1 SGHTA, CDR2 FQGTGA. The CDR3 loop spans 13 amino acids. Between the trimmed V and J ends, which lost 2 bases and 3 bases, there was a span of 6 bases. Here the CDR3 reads CASSLDRTDTQYF. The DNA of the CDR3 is TGTGCCAGCAGCTTAGACAGGACAGATACGCAGTATTTT. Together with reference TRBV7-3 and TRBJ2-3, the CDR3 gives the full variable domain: GAGVSQTPSNKVTEKGKYVELRCDPISGHTALYWYRQSLGQGPEFLIYFQGTGAADDSGLPNDRFFAVRPEGSVSTLKIQRTERGDSAVYLCASSLDRTDTQYFGPGTRLTVL.

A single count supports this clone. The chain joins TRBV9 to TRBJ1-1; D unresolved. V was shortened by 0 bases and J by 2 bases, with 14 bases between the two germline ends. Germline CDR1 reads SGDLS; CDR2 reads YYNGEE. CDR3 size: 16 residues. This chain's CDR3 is CASSVAPDIINTEAFF. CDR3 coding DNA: TGTGCCAGCAGCGTAGCCCCCGACATAATAAACACTGAAGCTTTCTTT.

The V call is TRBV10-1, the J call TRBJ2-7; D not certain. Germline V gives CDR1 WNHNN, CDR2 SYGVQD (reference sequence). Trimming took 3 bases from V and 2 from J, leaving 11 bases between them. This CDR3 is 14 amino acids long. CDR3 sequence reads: CASSDDMTTYEQYF. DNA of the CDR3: TGCGCCAGCAGTGATGACATGACCACCTACGAGCAGTACTTC.

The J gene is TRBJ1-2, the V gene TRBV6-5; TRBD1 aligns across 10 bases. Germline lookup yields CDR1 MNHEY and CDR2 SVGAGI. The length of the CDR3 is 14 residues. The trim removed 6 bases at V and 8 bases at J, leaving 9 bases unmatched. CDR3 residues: CASRKTGGARGYTF. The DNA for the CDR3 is TGTGCCAGCAGAAAGACAGGGGGCGCGCGGGGCTACACCTTC.

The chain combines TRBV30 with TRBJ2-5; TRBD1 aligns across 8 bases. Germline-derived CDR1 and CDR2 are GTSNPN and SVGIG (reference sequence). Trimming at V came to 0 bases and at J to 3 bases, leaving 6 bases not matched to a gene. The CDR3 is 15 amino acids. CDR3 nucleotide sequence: TGTGCCTGGAGTGTACGCGACAGGGGAGAAGAGACCCAGTACTTC. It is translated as CAWSVRDRGEETQYF.

CDR3 DNA: TGCGCCAGCAGCTTGACGGGAGATAACTATGGCTACACCTTC. Its protein is CASSLTGDNYGYTF. The chain uses TRBV5-1 and TRBJ1-2, with D hard to call. Germline CDR1 SGHRS, CDR2 YFSETQ. The CDR3 covers 14 residues. V lost 1 base, J lost 1 base, and 8 bases lay in between.

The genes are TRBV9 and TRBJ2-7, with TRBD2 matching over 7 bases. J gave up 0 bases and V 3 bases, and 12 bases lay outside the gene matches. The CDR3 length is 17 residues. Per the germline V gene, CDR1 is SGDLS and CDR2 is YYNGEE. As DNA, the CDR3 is TGTGCCAGCAGCGAGAGGCCCCGGGGGGAGGGCTCCTACGAGCAGTACTTC. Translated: CASSERPRGEGSYEQYF.

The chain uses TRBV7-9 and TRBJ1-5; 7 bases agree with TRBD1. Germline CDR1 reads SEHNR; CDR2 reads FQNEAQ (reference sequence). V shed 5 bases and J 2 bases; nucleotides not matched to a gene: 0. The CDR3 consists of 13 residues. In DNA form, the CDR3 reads TGTGCCAGCAGCGGACAGGGCAATCAGCCCCAGCATTTT. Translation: CASSGQGNQPQHF.

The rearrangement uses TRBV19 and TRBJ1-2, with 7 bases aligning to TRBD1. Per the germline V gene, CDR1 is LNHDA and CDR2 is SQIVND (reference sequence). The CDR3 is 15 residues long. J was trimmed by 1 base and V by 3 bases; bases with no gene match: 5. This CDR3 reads CASSMTGTSNYGYTF. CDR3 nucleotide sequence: TGTGCCAGTAGTATGACAGGGACCAGTAACTATGGCTACACCTTC.

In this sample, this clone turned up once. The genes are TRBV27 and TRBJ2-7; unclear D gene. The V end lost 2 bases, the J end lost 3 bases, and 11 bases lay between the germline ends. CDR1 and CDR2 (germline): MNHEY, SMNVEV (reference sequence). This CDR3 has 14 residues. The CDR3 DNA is TGTGCCAGCAGTTTACGACCGGCAGGCTACGAGCAGTACTTC. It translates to CASSLRPAGYEQYF.

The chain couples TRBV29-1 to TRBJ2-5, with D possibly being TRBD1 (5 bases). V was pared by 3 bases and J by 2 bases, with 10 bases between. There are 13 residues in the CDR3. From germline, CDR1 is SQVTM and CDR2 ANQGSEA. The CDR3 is CSVDPGQQETQYF. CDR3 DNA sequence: TGCAGCGTTGACCCAGGGCAACAAGAGACCCAGTACTTC. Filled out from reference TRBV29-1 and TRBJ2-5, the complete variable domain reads SAVISQKPSRDICQRGTSLTIQCQVDSQVTMMFWYRQQPGQSLTLIATANQGSEATYESGFVIDKFPISRPNLTFSTLTVSNMSPEDSSIYLCSVDPGQQETQYFGPGTRLLVL.

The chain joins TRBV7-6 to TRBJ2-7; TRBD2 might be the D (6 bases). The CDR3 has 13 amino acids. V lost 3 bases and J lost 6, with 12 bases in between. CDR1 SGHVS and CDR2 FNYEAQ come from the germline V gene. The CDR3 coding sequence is TGTGCCAGCAGCTTCTCCGGGACTCGCGAGCAGTACTTC. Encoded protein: CASSFSGTREQYF.

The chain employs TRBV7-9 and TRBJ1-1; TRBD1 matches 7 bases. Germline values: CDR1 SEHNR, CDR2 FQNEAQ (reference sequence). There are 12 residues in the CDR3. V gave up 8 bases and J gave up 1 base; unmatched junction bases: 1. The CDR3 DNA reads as TGTGCCAGCGAGGGGGCGAACACTGAAGCTTTCTTT. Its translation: CASEGANTEAFF.

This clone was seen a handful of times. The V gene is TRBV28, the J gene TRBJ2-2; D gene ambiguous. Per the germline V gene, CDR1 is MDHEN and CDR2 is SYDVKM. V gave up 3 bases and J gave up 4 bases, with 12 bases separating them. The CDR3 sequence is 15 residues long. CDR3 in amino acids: CASSFLRPGTGELFF. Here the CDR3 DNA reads TGTGCCAGCAGTTTTCTGAGGCCAGGCACCGGGGAGCTGTTTTTT.

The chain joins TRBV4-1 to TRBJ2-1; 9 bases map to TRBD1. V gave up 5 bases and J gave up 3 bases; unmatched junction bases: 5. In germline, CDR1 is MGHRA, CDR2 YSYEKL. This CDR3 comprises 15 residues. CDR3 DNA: TGCGCCAGCAGCAACCGGGACAGGGACTACAATGAGCAGTTCTTC. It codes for CASSNRDRDYNEQFF.

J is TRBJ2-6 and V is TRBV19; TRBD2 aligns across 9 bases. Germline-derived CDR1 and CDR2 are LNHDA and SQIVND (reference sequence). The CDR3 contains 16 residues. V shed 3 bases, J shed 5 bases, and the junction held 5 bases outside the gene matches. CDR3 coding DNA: TGTGCCAGTAGTATCTCGGCTAGCGGGAGGGCCAACGTCCTGACTTTC. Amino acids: CASSISASGRANVLTF.

CDR3 in amino acids: CASSVAGDLDRGPGGYTF. For the CDR3, the DNA is TGTGCCAGCAGTGTGGCGGGGGACTTGGACAGGGGGCCAGGTGGCTACACCTTC. V and J are TRBV5-4 and TRBJ1-2; 11 bases fit TRBD1. V shed 5 bases and J 7 bases; nucleotides not matched to a gene: 19. This CDR3 has 18 amino acids. From germline, CDR1 is SGHNT and CDR2 YYREEE (reference sequence).

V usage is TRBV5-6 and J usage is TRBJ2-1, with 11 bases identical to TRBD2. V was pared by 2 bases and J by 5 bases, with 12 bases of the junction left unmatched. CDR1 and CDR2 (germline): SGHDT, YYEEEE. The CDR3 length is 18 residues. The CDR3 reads CASSFEGLSGRAHNEQFF. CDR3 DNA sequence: TGTGCCAGCAGCTTCGAAGGCCTTAGCGGGAGGGCCCACAATGAGCAGTTCTTC.

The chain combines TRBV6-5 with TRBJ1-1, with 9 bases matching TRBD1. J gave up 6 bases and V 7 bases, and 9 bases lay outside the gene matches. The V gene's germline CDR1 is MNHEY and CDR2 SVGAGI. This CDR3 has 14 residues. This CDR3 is CASTTDRGGAEAFF. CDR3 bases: TGTGCCAGCACCACGGACAGGGGCGGGGCTGAAGCTTTCTTT.

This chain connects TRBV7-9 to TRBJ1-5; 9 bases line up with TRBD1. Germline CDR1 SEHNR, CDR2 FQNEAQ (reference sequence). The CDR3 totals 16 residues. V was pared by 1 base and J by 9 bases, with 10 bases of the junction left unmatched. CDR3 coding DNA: TGTGCCAGCAGCTTAGGGGGACAGGGCCCCCGAGGGCCCCAGCATTTT. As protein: CASSLGGQGPRGPQHF.